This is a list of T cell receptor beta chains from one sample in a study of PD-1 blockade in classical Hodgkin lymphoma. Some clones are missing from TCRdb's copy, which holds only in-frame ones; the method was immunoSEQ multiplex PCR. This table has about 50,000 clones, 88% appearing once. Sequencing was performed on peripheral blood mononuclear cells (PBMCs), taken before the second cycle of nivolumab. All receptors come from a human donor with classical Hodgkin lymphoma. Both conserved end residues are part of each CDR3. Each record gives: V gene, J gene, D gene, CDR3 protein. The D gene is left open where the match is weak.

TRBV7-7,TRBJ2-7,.,CASSLEGRSSYEQYF
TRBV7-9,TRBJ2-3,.,CASSFTGTSTDTQYF
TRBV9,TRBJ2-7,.,CASSVGGVPSYEQYF
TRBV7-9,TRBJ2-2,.,CASTLPGTHTGELFF
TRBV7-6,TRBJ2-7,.,CASSLALRTYEQYF
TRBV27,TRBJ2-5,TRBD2,CASSYSGGALETQYF
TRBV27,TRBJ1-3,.,CASGSYSGNTIYF
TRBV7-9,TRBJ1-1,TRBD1,CASSSAGQGILRIF
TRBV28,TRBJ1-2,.,CASRPRTVTYGYTF
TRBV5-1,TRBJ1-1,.,CASSITGTENTEAFF
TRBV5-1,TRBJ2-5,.,CASSPQDDLGETQYF
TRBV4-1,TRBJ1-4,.,CASSSRWATNEKLFF
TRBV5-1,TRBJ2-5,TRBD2,CASSLGLAGVETQYF
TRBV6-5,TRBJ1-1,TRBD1,CASSYLRRTGNTEAFF
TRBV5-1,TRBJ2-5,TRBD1,CASSLQGIRETQYF
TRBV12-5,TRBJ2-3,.,CASGSSGTDTQYF
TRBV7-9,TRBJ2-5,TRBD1,CASSLALGGGETQYF
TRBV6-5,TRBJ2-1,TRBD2,CASSSLSGGSGNEQFF
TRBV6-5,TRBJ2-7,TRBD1,CASSSSGTGLPYEQYF
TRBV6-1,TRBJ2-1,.,CASFTGWEQFF
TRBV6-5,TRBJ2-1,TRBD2,CASRRGDLSYNEQFF
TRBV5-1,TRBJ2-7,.,CASSLEGASYEQYF
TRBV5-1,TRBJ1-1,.,CASSLVAGTYTEAFF
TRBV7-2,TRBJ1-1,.,CASSLNRRGQNTEAFF
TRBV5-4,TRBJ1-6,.,CASSTRDGEFTLHF
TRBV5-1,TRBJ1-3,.,CASSPGGGNTIYF
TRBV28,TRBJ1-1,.,CASSPLGTGVTEAFF
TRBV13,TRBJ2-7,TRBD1,CASRLSDRSYEQYF